What follows are 18 T cell receptor beta chains derived from one specimen sequenced in a study of T-cell memory formation after mild COVID-19. TCRdb re-analysed the 5' RACE reads in MiXCR, keeping a single row per CDR3 protein. The sample has about 560,000 distinct CDR3 sequences; approximately 15% are singletons. Sequenced: PBMCs or a T cell subset sorted from them (not recorded which). The receptors here all came from an adult woman who had mild COVID-19 (a few samples of this study predate the infection). Cell type and time point are not known.

DNA for the CDR3: TGTGCCAGCAGCTTAGGGGTCTGGGGCGCGAACACCGGGGAGCTGTTTTTT. It translates to CASSLGVWGANTGELFF. The chain employs TRBV11-3 and TRBJ2-2, with a weak D call TRBD1 (5 bases). V dropped 1 base and J dropped 0 bases, with 12 bases sitting between them. Germline loops: CDR1 SGHNT, CDR2 YENEEA. There are 17 residues in the CDR3.

A few counts support this clonotype. This sequence joins TRBV18 and TRBJ2-3; TRBD1 is a possible D gene (6 bases). Germline CDR1 and CDR2: KGHSH and LQKENI. CDR3 length equals 17 residues. V lost 1 base, J lost 0 bases, and 14 bases lay in between. CDR3 in amino acids: CASSPLPGTLSTDTQYF. Here the CDR3 DNA reads TGTGCCAGCTCACCACTACCTGGGACACTTAGCACAGATACGCAGTATTTT.

The CDR3 DNA sequence: TGTGCCAGCAGTGGTCAGGGAACCCCCTACAATGAGCAGTTCTTC. It encodes CASSGQGTPYNEQFF. This sequence joins TRBV2 and TRBJ2-1, with D maybe TRBD1 (5 bases). In germline, CDR1 is SNHLY, CDR2 FYNNEI. V was cut by 4 bases and J by 2 bases, with 12 bases left in between. The CDR3 contains 15 residues.

The V gene is TRBV20-1, the J gene TRBJ1-5; D might be TRBD1 (6 bases). V shed 2 bases and J shed 0 bases, with 11 bases lying between them. There are 15 residues in the CDR3. Per the germline V gene, CDR1 is DFQATT and CDR2 is SNEGSKA (reference sequence). CDR3 sequence reads: CSARQDSYSNQPQHF. The CDR3 DNA follows: TGCAGTGCTAGACAGGACAGTTATAGCAATCAGCCCCAGCATTTT.

The chain uses TRBV29-1 and TRBJ2-5; D ambiguous. The CDR3 spans 12 residues. Germline values: CDR1 SQVTM, CDR2 ANQGSEA. The V end lost 5 bases, the J end lost 0 bases, and 7 bases lay between the germline ends. The CDR3 loop reads CSVSQYQETQYF. The CDR3 DNA is TGCAGCGTTTCTCAGTACCAAGAGACCCAGTACTTC.

This clonotype was observed a handful of times. The V gene is TRBV3-1, the J gene TRBJ2-3, with 9 positions matching TRBD2. The germline V gene encodes CDR1 LGHDT and CDR2 YNNKEL (reference sequence). Trimming took 6 bases from V and 3 from J; bases not matched to a gene: 7. The CDR3 runs 15 residues. This chain's CDR3 is CASSRPSGRTDTQYF. Written as DNA, the CDR3 is TGTGCCAGCAGTCGACCAAGCGGGAGGACAGATACGCAGTATTTT.

There are many counts of this clonotype. The chain employs TRBV27 and TRBJ2-5; 7 nucleotides align to TRBD1. The V segment lost 6 bases and the J segment 2 bases; nucleotides outside the gene matches: 6. The CDR3 loop spans 14 amino acids. Germline CDR1 and CDR2: MNHEY and SMNVEV (reference sequence). For the CDR3, the DNA is TGTGCCAGCAGCGAGGGACAGACGCAAGAGACCCAGTACTTC. Amino acids: CASSEGQTQETQYF.

Here the CDR3 reads CASSFRLAKNIQYF. The CDR3 DNA reads as TGTGCCAGCAGTTTCAGATTAGCCAAAAACATTCAGTACTTC. The chain is built from TRBV12-3 or TRBV12-4 and TRBJ2-4; no firm D call. This CDR3 is built from 14 residues. V was cut by 3 bases and J by 0 bases, with 6 bases left in between.

V usage is TRBV4-1 and J usage is TRBJ2-5; 12 nucleotides align to TRBD1. With 0 bases clipped from V and 3 bases from J, the junction kept 2 bases outside the gene matches. Germline values: CDR1 MGHRA, CDR2 YSYEKL. The CDR3 is 16 amino acids. This CDR3 is CASSQEGQGAKETQYF. The CDR3 bases are TGCGCCAGCAGCCAAGAGGGACAGGGGGCCAAAGAGACCCAGTACTTC.

CDR3 loop: CSAATGTNSGELFF. The CDR3 nucleotides read TGCAGTGCCGCTACCGGGACTAACTCCGGGGAGCTGTTTTTT. The chain combines TRBV20-1 with TRBJ2-2, with 7 bases fitting TRBD2. The germline V gene encodes CDR1 DFQATT and CDR2 SNEGSKA (reference sequence). The CDR3 loop spans 14 amino acids. V was pared by 6 bases and J by 6 bases, with 10 bases of the junction left unmatched.

This clonotype has a handful of counts. The CDR3 does not close with the conserved phenylalanine or tryptophan, likely indicating a read error. Because the CDR3's place on the DNA is in doubt, the DNA is left out and the CDR3 is given as listed by TCRdb. CDR3: CASSFPPTI. The gene calls are TRBV5-1 and TRBJ2-5; TRBD1 reflects the table's D call only, with no check against the DNA. The CDR3 comprises 9 residues, both ends counted. CDR1 and CDR2 (germline): SGHRS, YFSETQ.

This clonotype has more than one count but fewer than ten. The chain uses TRBV7-6 and TRBJ1-1, with 7 bases fitting TRBD1. Germline V gene data show CDR1 as SGHVS and CDR2 as FNYEAQ. Trimming at V came to 5 bases and at J to 4 bases, leaving 10 bases not matched to a gene. The CDR3 spans 15 residues. DNA for the CDR3: TGTGCCAGCAGCAACTCAGGGGGATTCGTCACTGAAGCTTTCTTT. Its protein product is CASSNSGGFVTEAFF. Full variable domain (remainder filled in from reference TRBV7-6 and TRBJ1-1): GAGVSQSPRYKVTKRGQDVALRCDPISGHVSLYWYRQALGQGPEFLTYFNYEAQQDKSGLPNDRFSAERPEGSISTLTIQRTEQRDSAMYRCASSNSGGFVTEAFFGQGTRLTVV.

This clonotype was detected only a few times. This chain uses TRBV12-3 or TRBV12-4 with TRBJ1-3, with D possibly matching TRBD1 (5 bases). V lost 2 bases to trimming and J lost 4 bases, with 15 bases between them. The CDR3 has 16 amino acids. The CDR3 sequence: CASSLRAGQMGNTIYF. The CDR3 DNA follows: TGTGCCAGCAGTTTACGCGCGGGGCAAATGGGAAACACCATATATTTT.

This clonotype showed up just a few times. The chain joins TRBV20-1 to TRBJ2-1; D might be TRBD1 or TRBD2, each matching 6 bases. Per the germline V gene, CDR1 is DFQATT and CDR2 is SNEGSKA (reference sequence). The CDR3 sequence is 15 residues long. V was cut by 3 bases and J by 5 bases, with 17 bases left in between. CDR3 sequence (DNA): TGCAGTGCTAGCTGGGGACACCCGGGGGACAATGAGCAGTTCTTC. Its translation: CSASWGHPGDNEQFF.

This clonotype was observed a handful of times. V is TRBV30 and J is TRBJ2-3, with D perhaps TRBD1 (5 bases). The V gene lost 4 bases and the J gene lost 10 bases, with 12 bases spanning the gap. Germline V gene data show CDR1 as GTSNPN and CDR2 as SVGIG (reference sequence). This CDR3 is built from 11 residues. The CDR3 DNA reads as TGTGCCTGGAATAAGGGGTTGGCGCAGTATTTT. This codes for CAWNKGLAQYF.

There are a few counts of this clonotype. The chain uses TRBV5-1 and TRBJ2-7; the D gene is possibly TRBD1 (5 bases). This CDR3 comprises 15 residues. The V end was cut by 0 bases, the J end by 7 bases, with 17 bases between. The germline V gene encodes CDR1 SGHRS and CDR2 YFSETQ. The CDR3 DNA follows: TGCGCCAGCAGCTTGGCCCCAGGGCGAGACGGTGAGCAGTACTTC. It is translated as CASSLAPGRDGEQYF.

V is TRBV7-9 and J is TRBJ2-1; no clear D. From germline, CDR1 is SEHNR and CDR2 FQNEAQ (reference sequence). This CDR3 contains 13 residues. The V end was cut by 2 bases, the J end by 7 bases, with 9 bases between. The CDR3 coding sequence is TGTGCCAGCAGCTTAAATCTTGTGAATGAGCAGTTCTTC. The encoded protein is CASSLNLVNEQFF.

The J gene is TRBJ2-2, the V gene TRBV5-1; 7 nucleotides align to TRBD1. This CDR3 region has 13 residues. Germline V lookup: CDR1 SGHRS, CDR2 YFSETQ. Unmatched junction bases numbered 3, after V lost 4 bases and J lost 6 bases. The CDR3 region has the DNA TGCGCCAGCAGCGTAGACAGGGCCGGGGAGCTGTTTTTT. It encodes CASSVDRAGELFF.